This TCR beta chain was documented in a study of T cells after yellow fever vaccination. The V end lost 5 bases, the J end lost 0 bases, and 14 bases lay between the germline ends. Germline CDR1 reads DFQATT; CDR2 reads SNEGSKA (reference sequence). This CDR3 has 15 residues. This clonotype was found a few times. TCRdb analysed the 5' RACE reads with MiXCR anew, one entry per CDR3 protein. The table records 300,000 to 400,000 distinct CDR3 sequences, 8.7% of them present only once. The TCR originated in a man between 18 and 35 years old who received the YFV17D yellow fever vaccine. The material was PBMCs, obtained on the day of the first yellow fever vaccination. The chain couples TRBV20-1 to TRBJ1-5; D gene unclear. The CDR3 bases are TGCAGTGCTCTGGACCCCCGGGATAGCAATCAGCCCCAGCATTTT. Amino acid sequence: CSALDPRDSNQPQHF.